The next 32 T cell receptor beta chains were all read from a single sample in a study of cytomegalovirus exposure and HLA in healthy donors. 13 Jbeta primers and 60 Vbeta primers were used for the PCR. Only in-frame clones appear in the TCRdb table, and some are missing; sequencing was by immunoSEQ multiplex PCR. This listing includes some 130,000 clones. Sequencing used PBMCs. These receptor sequences come from a man younger than 30 in good health and CMV-seronegative.

The chain is built from TRBV6-6 and TRBJ2-5; D unclear. Trimming removed 2 bases from V and 5 bases from J, with 6 bases in between. Germline V gene lookup returns CDR1 MNHNY and CDR2 SVGAGI (reference sequence). The length of the CDR3 is 12 residues. CDR3 protein: CASSYPRETQYF. Written as DNA, the CDR3 is TGTGCCAGCAGTTACCCTAGGGAGACCCAGTACTTC.

The chain combines TRBV18 with TRBJ1-5, with a tentative D call TRBD1 (5 bases). CDR1 and CDR2 (germline): KGHSH, LQKENI. V shed 8 bases and J shed 9 bases, with 17 bases lying between them. This CDR3 spans 13 amino acids. As DNA, the CDR3 is TGTGCCAGCCGCGGGACGGGCAATGGGCCCCAGCATTTT. This translates into CASRGTGNGPQHF.

The chain is built from TRBV10-3 and TRBJ1-5, with unresolved D. The CDR3 totals 16 residues. V was clipped by 0 bases and J by 7 bases, with 16 bases between them. Germline V gives CDR1 ENHRY, CDR2 SYGVKD. DNA for the CDR3: TGTGCCATCAGTGAGTCGTTAGAGGGCAGACGGCAGCCCCAGCATTTT. Translation gives CAISESLEGRRQPQHF.

A word on this clone: The junction departs from the called germline gene at one end, perhaps through a read error. The CDR3 coding sequence is TGTGTCAGCAGCTTAGATAATCAGGGGCACGAGCAGTACTTC. Its protein is CVSSLDNQGHEQYF. The genes are TRBV7-9 and TRBJ2-7, with a possible D match to TRBD1 (6 bases). The CDR3 covers 14 residues. CDR1 is SEHNR and CDR2 is FQNEAQ in the germline V gene (reference sequence). Complete variable domain (other parts from reference TRBV7-9 and TRBJ2-7): DTGVSQNPRHKITKRGQNVTFRCDPISEHNRLYWYRQTLGQGPEFLTYFQNEAQLEKSRLLSDRFSAERPKGSFSTLEIQRTEQGDSAMYLCVSSLDNQGHEQYFGPGTRLTVT.

The chain joins TRBV5-1 to TRBJ1-1; maybe TRBD1 (6 bases). V was pared by 2 bases and J by 6 bases, with 14 bases between. CDR3 length: 14 residues. From germline, CDR1 is SGHRS and CDR2 YFSETQ. CDR3 protein: CASSLVTGSPEAFF. CDR3 sequence (DNA): TGCGCCAGCAGCTTAGTAACAGGGAGTCCTGAAGCTTTCTTT.

The chain recombines TRBV6-1 with TRBJ2-5, with 11 bases that match TRBD2. J lost 2 bases, V lost 3 bases, and 5 bases had no gene match. In germline, CDR1 is MNHNS, CDR2 SASEGT. The CDR3 is 16 residues long. CDR3 DNA sequence: TGTGCCAGCAGTGAGGCTGGGACTAGCGGACAAGAGACCCAGTACTTC. Translation: CASSEAGTSGQETQYF.

In DNA, the CDR3 is TGTGCCAGCAGCTCGGACAGGGGGCTTGCAACTAATGAAAAACTGTTTTTT. Translating it yields CASSSDRGLATNEKLFF. The chain links TRBV11-2 to TRBJ1-4; 11 bases map to TRBD1. The germline V gene encodes CDR1 SGHAT and CDR2 FQNNGV. There are 17 residues in the CDR3. With 4 bases clipped from V and 0 bases from J, the junction kept 4 bases outside the gene matches.

The chain carries TRBV18 and TRBJ2-1; D remains ambiguous. The V end was cut by 3 bases, the J end by 3 bases, with 6 bases between. The germline V gene encodes CDR1 KGHSH and CDR2 LQKENI. This CDR3 is 13 amino acids long. CDR3 amino acids: CASSPLDYNEQFF. In nucleotides, the CDR3 is TGTGCCAGCTCACCGTTAGACTACAATGAGCAGTTCTTC.

The V and J genes are TRBV2 and TRBJ1-5; D unclear. The CDR3 has 13 residues. Per germline, CDR1 SNHLY and CDR2 FYNNEI. The V end was cut by 8 bases, the J end by 12 bases, with 20 bases between. The CDR3, as DNA: TGTGCCAGCGGGAGGGTAGGCGGAGGGTACCAGCATTTT. Amino acid sequence: CASGRVGGGYQHF.

This CDR3 is CASSVGQGLLETQYF. CDR3 nucleotides: TGTGCCAGCAGCGTAGGTCAGGGTCTCCTAGAGACCCAGTACTTC. The chain has TRBV9 and TRBJ2-5; tentative D call: TRBD1 (5 bases). The CDR3 spans 15 residues. Germline CDR1 reads SGDLS; CDR2 reads YYNGEE. V was pared by 0 bases and J by 4 bases, with 13 bases between.

The chain recombines TRBV21-1 with TRBJ2-1; the D segment call TRBD2 is taken from the table without a DNA check. TRBV21-1 is reported as a pseudogene. CDR3 length: 15 residues. The CDR3 coding sequence is TGTGCCAGCAGCAAAGTTCGGGGGAGTTACAATGAGCAGTTCTTC. Translating gives CASSKVRGSYNEQFF.

The chain couples TRBV28 to TRBJ2-7, with a weak D call TRBD1 (6 bases). The CDR3 length is 14 residues. V was clipped by 4 bases and J by 3 bases, with 13 bases between them. Germline values: CDR1 MDHEN, CDR2 SYDVKM. For the CDR3, the DNA is TGTGCCAGCAGTTACGGGACACTTGTCTACGAGCAGTACTTC. Its protein is CASSYGTLVYEQYF.

V is TRBV9 and J is TRBJ1-4; D not resolved. Trimming took off 4 bases at V and 4 bases at J, with 11 bases between the two ends. Germline V CDR1 and CDR2: SGDLS, YYNGEE. The CDR3 has 14 amino acids. CDR3 DNA sequence: TGTGCCAGCAGCACTTTCGGGGATAATGAAAAACTGTTTTTT. Its translation: CASSTFGDNEKLFF. Complete variable domain (other parts from reference TRBV9 and TRBJ1-4): DSGVTQTPKHLITATGQRVTLRCSPRSGDLSVYWYQQSLDQGLQFLIQYYNGEERAKGNILERFSAQQFPDLHSELNLSSLELGDSALYFCASSTFGDNEKLFFGSGTQLSVL.

The chain uses TRBV6-5 and TRBJ1-3; unclear D gene. The length of the CDR3 is 14 residues. Germline-derived CDR1 and CDR2 are MNHEY and SVGAGI. Trimming pared 2 bases from V and 4 bases from J, leaving 9 bases between. The CDR3 nucleotides read TGTGCCAGCAGTTACAAAATAGCCGGAAACACCATATATTTT. Residues: CASSYKIAGNTIYF.

CDR3 amino acids: CASSYSSGDPNEKLFF. CDR3 sequence (DNA): TGTGCCAGCAGTTACTCATCAGGGGACCCTAATGAAAAACTGTTTTTT. The chain links TRBV6-5 to TRBJ1-4, with a possible D match to TRBD1 (6 bases). Germline V gives CDR1 MNHEY, CDR2 SVGAGI. The CDR3 is made up of 16 amino acids. Trimming took 0 bases from V and 3 from J, leaving 11 bases between them.

This sequence joins TRBV28 and TRBJ1-1, with TRBD1 as a possible D gene (6 bases). The germline V and J ends were trimmed by 10 bases and 8 bases, with 20 bases remaining between them. The CDR3 totals 13 residues. Germline V gene sequence: CDR1 MDHEN, CDR2 SYDVKM. In DNA form, the CDR3 reads TGTGCCACTATTAAACAGGGTCGAAACGAAGCTTTCTTT. Its protein is CATIKQGRNEAFF.

The rearrangement joins TRBV5-6 to TRBJ2-7, with TRBD1 identical over 7 bases. CDR1 SGHDT and CDR2 YYEEEE come from the germline V gene. The J segment lost 4 bases and the V segment lost 4 bases, leaving 5 bases of the junction unmatched. CDR3 length: 13 amino acids. CDR3 coding DNA: TGTGCCAGCAGCCTACAGGGGTTTTACGAGCAGTACTTC. Translated: CASSLQGFYEQYF.

The V gene is TRBV11-3, the J gene TRBJ2-1; possibly TRBD2 for D (6 bases). Trimming removed 1 base at V and 10 bases at J, with 11 bases between. The CDR3 covers 13 residues. Germline loops: CDR1 SGHNT, CDR2 YENEEA. The CDR3 here is CASSLGGLAEQFF. CDR3 bases: TGTGCCAGCAGCTTAGGTGGCCTAGCGGAGCAGTTCTTC.

The rearrangement uses TRBV9 and TRBJ2-7, with TRBD1 matching over 10 bases. Looked up from germline, CDR1 is SGDLS and CDR2 is YYNGEE. The CDR3 consists of 16 residues. The V segment lost 3 bases and the J segment 3 bases; nucleotides outside the gene matches: 9. CDR3 DNA: TGTGCCAGCAGCGGAAACCGGGACAGGGGAAACTACGAGCAGTACTTC. Translated: CASSGNRDRGNYEQYF. The full variable domain, in which reference TRBV9 and TRBJ2-7 provide the parts outside the CDR3, is DSGVTQTPKHLITATGQRVTLRCSPRSGDLSVYWYQQSLDQGLQFLIQYYNGEERAKGNILERFSAQQFPDLHSELNLSSLELGDSALYFCASSGNRDRGNYEQYFGPGTRLTVT.

The chain uses TRBV28 and TRBJ1-2; maybe TRBD1 (6 bases). CDR3 length: 15 residues. V gave up 5 bases and J gave up 2 bases, with 15 bases separating them. The germline V gene encodes CDR1 MDHEN and CDR2 SYDVKM. The CDR3 DNA reads as TGTGCCAGCAGTACCCTGGGGGCAGCGAACTATGGCTACACCTTC. As protein: CASSTLGAANYGYTF.

The chain recombines TRBV28 with TRBJ1-6; D may be TRBD1 (6 bases). The CDR3 has 11 residues. Germline V gives CDR1 MDHEN, CDR2 SYDVKM. With 6 bases removed from V and 11 bases from J, the gap between germline ends came to 8 bases. The CDR3 bases are TGTGCCAGCAGGGGGACACCACCCCTCCACTTT. It specifies CASRGTPPLHF.

This chain connects TRBV4-2 to TRBJ1-1; 12 positions agree with TRBD1. V lost 4 bases and J lost 11; bases outside the gene matches: 20. Germline-derived CDR1 and CDR2 are LGHNA and YNFKEQ. The CDR3 is 18 residues long. The CDR3 reads CASSPSDRGTGGLRMAFF. CDR3 nucleotide sequence: TGTGCCAGCAGCCCCTCTGATAGGGGGACAGGGGGCCTCCGGATGGCTTTCTTT.

The chain couples TRBV5-6 to TRBJ2-7; D perhaps matches TRBD2 (6 bases). This CDR3 spans 15 amino acids. Between the trimmed V and J ends, which lost 4 bases and 4 bases, there was a span of 18 bases. CDR1 is SGHDT, CDR2 YYEEEE, per germline. DNA for the CDR3: TGTGCCAGCAGCCCCCGGGACTCTACAAGGTACGAGCAGTACTTC. As protein: CASSPRDSTRYEQYF.

This chain connects TRBV7-2 to TRBJ2-5; 11 nucleotides agree with TRBD2. The CDR3 is 14 amino acids. V shed 2 bases, J shed 5 bases, and the junction held 1 base outside the gene matches. The germline CDR1 and CDR2 sequences are SGHTA and FQGNSA. CDR3 in amino acids: CASSLPSGRETQYF. The DNA of the CDR3 is TGTGCCAGCAGCTTACCTAGCGGGAGGGAGACCCAGTACTTC.

V and J are TRBV7-2 and TRBJ1-5; D gene ambiguous. This CDR3 contains 15 residues. Germline V gene data show CDR1 as SGHTA and CDR2 as FQGNSA. The ends were cut back, 0 bases at V and 4 bases at J, with 10 bases in the middle. The DNA for the CDR3 is TGTGCCAGCAGCTTAGCTAGCAGTCAGAATCAGCCCCAGCATTTT. Protein product: CASSLASSQNQPQHF.

This chain connects TRBV19 to TRBJ2-2; 8 bases map to TRBD1. After removal of 6 bases from V and 5 bases from J, the junction contained 11 bases not matched to a gene. The CDR3 is 16 residues long. Germline values: CDR1 LNHDA, CDR2 SQIVND (reference sequence). This chain's CDR3 is CASSSRGQGGTGELFF. The CDR3 DNA is TGTGCCAGTAGCTCAAGAGGACAGGGAGGTACCGGGGAGCTGTTTTTT. Looking up the rest from reference TRBV19 and TRBJ2-2 gives the full variable domain: DGGITQSPKYLFRKEGQNVTLSCEQNLNHDAMYWYRQDPGQGLRLIYYSQIVNDFQKGDIAEGYSVSREKKESFPLTVTSAQKNPTAFYLCASSSRGQGGTGELFFGEGSRLTVL.

The chain links TRBV19 to TRBJ1-1; D is unclear. The CDR3 contains 15 residues. Trimming shortened V by 2 bases and J by 1 base, and 11 bases separated the two germline ends. CDR1 is LNHDA and CDR2 is SQIVND in the germline V gene (reference sequence). Here the CDR3 DNA reads TGTGCCAGTAGTATAAACGGAGGAGCGAACACTGAAGCTTTCTTT. It codes for CASSINGGANTEAFF.

The chain recombines TRBV28 with TRBJ2-3, with TRBD2 matching 11 bases. V was pared by 6 bases and J by 4 bases, with 6 bases of the junction left unmatched. The CDR3 covers 15 residues. Per germline, CDR1 MDHEN and CDR2 SYDVKM. As DNA, the CDR3 is TGTGCCAGCAGCGTAGCGGGAGGGCGGCCAGATACGCAGTATTTT. Amino acid sequence: CASSVAGGRPDTQYF.

The V call is TRBV29-1, the J call TRBJ2-2; 7 bases are a match to TRBD1. V trimming: 7 bases; J trimming: 7 bases; junction bases outside the gene matches: 12. The CDR3 consists of 14 residues. From germline, CDR1 is SQVTM and CDR2 ANQGSEA. The CDR3 sequence: CSGGQTGKNGELFF. CDR3 bases: TGCAGCGGAGGACAGACAGGGAAGAACGGGGAGCTGTTTTTT.

This chain links TRBV19 with TRBJ2-7; 9 bases are a match to TRBD1. Germline CDR1 reads LNHDA; CDR2 reads SQIVND (reference sequence). The CDR3 is made up of 14 amino acids. V was clipped by 2 bases and J by 6 bases; unmatched bases: 5. CDR3 in amino acids: CASSIRDRESEQYF. The CDR3 DNA sequence: TGTGCCAGTAGTATAAGGGACAGGGAATCCGAGCAGTACTTC. Together with reference TRBV19 and TRBJ2-7, the CDR3 gives the full variable domain: DGGITQSPKYLFRKEGQNVTLSCEQNLNHDAMYWYRQDPGQGLRLIYYSQIVNDFQKGDIAEGYSVSREKKESFPLTVTSAQKNPTAFYLCASSIRDRESEQYFGPGTRLTVT.

This chain uses TRBV19 with TRBJ1-1; D unresolved. The CDR3 length is 13 residues. Deletions cut 5 bases from V and 3 bases from J, with 10 bases between. CDR1 LNHDA and CDR2 SQIVND come from the germline V gene (reference sequence). The CDR3 region has the DNA TGTGCCAGTAGTGAGACTTTAGACACTGAAGCTTTCTTT. It is translated as CASSETLDTEAFF. The full variable domain, its missing parts supplied by reference TRBV19 and TRBJ1-1, is DGGITQSPKYLFRKEGQNVTLSCEQNLNHDAMYWYRQDPGQGLRLIYYSQIVNDFQKGDIAEGYSVSREKKESFPLTVTSAQKNPTAFYLCASSETLDTEAFFGQGTRLTVV.

The gene calls are TRBV7-9 and TRBJ2-3; 10 positions agree with TRBD1. V lost 3 bases and J lost 4; bases outside the gene matches: 4. Germline V CDR1 and CDR2: SEHNR, FQNEAQ (reference sequence). There are 15 residues in the CDR3. The CDR3 region is CASSLTGGMSDTQYF. The CDR3 DNA follows: TGTGCCAGCAGCTTGACAGGGGGCATGTCAGATACGCAGTATTTT.